This T cell receptor beta chain was sequenced in a study of blood T cell repertoires in COVID-19. Study overall: Samples taken during acute and convalescent COVID-19 were collected in the United States, Italy and Spain. The analysed material was cDNA or gDNA that came from T cells, B-cell-depleted T cells, or PBMCs.

The authors' processing: Nucleated cell number was recorded as an estimate derived from reference gene primer amplification. Assay: immunoSEQ multiplex PCR; the TCRdb copy retains only in-frame clones and omits some. The D gene and trimming were derived from the DNA, and the V and J assignments and clone size from that table. The sample consists of under 60,000 clones, more than 80% of them appearing once. Germline V gene lookup returns CDR1 GTSNPN and CDR2 SVGIG (reference sequence). The CDR3 sequence is 12 residues long. J was trimmed by 5 bases and V by 4 bases; bases with no gene match: 3. What was sequenced was peripheral blood. This sequence was found in a man in his 60s with acute or convalescent COVID-19. This chain uses TRBV30 with TRBJ1-2; 8 positions match TRBD1. DNA of the CDR3: TGTGCCTGGAATTACAGGGGGTATGGCTACACCTTC. This sequence encodes CAWNYRGYGYTF.